This TCR beta chain was documented in a study of control samples from healthy donors and cancer patients. Measured with immunoSEQ multiplex PCR; TCRdb has only the in-frame clones, and not every one. The profile shows 150,000 to 200,000 clones, 88% of them singletons. Trimming pared 0 bases from V and 7 bases from J, leaving 6 bases between. The CDR3 spans 11 residues. CDR1 GTSNPN and CDR2 SVGIG come from the germline V gene (reference sequence). The sequence was collected from a woman aged 25 to 39 in good health. The rearrangement joins TRBV30 to TRBJ1-2; D may be TRBD1 (6 bases). The sequencing input was blood. CDR3 nucleotide sequence: TGTGCCTGGAGTGTACAGGGTGGCTACACCTTC. This gives the protein CAWSVQGGYTF.